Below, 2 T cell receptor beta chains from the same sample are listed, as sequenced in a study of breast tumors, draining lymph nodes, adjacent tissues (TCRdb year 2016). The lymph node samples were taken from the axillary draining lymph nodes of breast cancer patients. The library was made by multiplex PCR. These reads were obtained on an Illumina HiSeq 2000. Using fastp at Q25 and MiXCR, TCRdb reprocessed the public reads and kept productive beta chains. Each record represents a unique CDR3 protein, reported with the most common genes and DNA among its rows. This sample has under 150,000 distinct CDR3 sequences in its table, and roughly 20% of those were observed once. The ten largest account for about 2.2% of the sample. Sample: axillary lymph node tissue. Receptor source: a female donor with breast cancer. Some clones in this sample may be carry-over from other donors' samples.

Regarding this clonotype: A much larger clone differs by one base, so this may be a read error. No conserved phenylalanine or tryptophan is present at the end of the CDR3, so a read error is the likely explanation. CDR3 in amino acids: CSVQGTGSYGYTL. The CDR3 nucleotides read TGCAGCGTCCAGGGGACAGGGTCCTATGGCTACACCCTC. The V and J genes are TRBV29-1 and TRBJ1-2, with 9 bases lining up with TRBD1. CDR3 size: 13 residues. The germline V gene has CDR1 SQVTM and CDR2 ANQGSEA. The V segment lost 6 bases and the J segment 4 bases; nucleotides outside the gene matches: 6.

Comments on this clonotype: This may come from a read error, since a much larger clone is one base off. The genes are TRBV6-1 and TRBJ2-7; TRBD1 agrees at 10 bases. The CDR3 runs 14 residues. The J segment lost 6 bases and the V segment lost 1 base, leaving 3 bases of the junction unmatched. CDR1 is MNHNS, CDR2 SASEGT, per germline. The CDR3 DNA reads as TGTGCCAGCAGTGAAGAAAGGACAGGGGGCGAGCAGTACTTC. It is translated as CASSEERTGGEQYF.